A single sample gave rise to the 21 T cell receptor beta chains below, sequenced in a study of a mutant IDH1 vaccine in newly diagnosed glioma (dated by TCRdb to 2020 to 2022). No antigen has been identified for these receptors. In the paper's terms, the time point label means: week 35, safety follow-up. Every vaccine dose consisted of 300 ug of a 20-mer mutant IDH1 peptide in Montanide, administered subcutaneously together with topical imiquimod. Libraries came from the immunoSEQ multiplex PCR assay. The table was pulled from immuneACCESS by TCRdb, which kept in-frame rearrangements only. Such tables lose some clones; where checked, under half of the loss comes from unresolved V genes, and the rest has no known cause. The sample table records under 35,000 clones; around 80% of these occur just once. Around 7.6% of the sample is held by the ten biggest clonotypes. This sample comprised PBMCs, obtained from a glioma patient whose treatment included an IDH1 peptide vaccine. Receptor source: a man in his forties or fifties with glioma.

This rearrangement joins TRBV7-2 to TRBJ2-5, with 13 bases fitting TRBD2. The V gene end was trimmed by 7 bases and the J gene end by 7 bases; junction bases not matched to a gene: 6. Germline CDR1 and CDR2: SGHTA and FQGNSA. This CDR3 comprises 14 residues. Here the CDR3 reads CASNRGLAGPTQYF. CDR3 in DNA: TGTGCCAGCAATAGGGGACTAGCGGGACCGACCCAGTACTTC.

The rearrangement uses TRBV7-9 and TRBJ1-3, with 7 bases identical to TRBD1. Germline loops: CDR1 SEHNR, CDR2 FQNEAQ (reference sequence). V was pared by 0 bases and J by 8 bases, with 4 bases of the junction left unmatched. The CDR3 loop spans 14 amino acids. CDR3 in DNA: TGTGCCAGCAGCTTAGCACAGGGGAGAGACACCATATATTTT. This sequence encodes CASSLAQGRDTIYF.

J is TRBJ2-3 and V is TRBV7-9; TRBD1 is a possible D gene (6 bases). The germline V and J ends were trimmed by 1 base and 4 bases, with 6 bases remaining between them. CDR3 length: 13 residues. CDR1 and CDR2 (germline): SEHNR, FQNEAQ (reference sequence). CDR3 DNA sequence: TGTGCCAGCAGCTTAGGACAGGCAGATACGCAGTATTTT. Translation gives CASSLGQADTQYF.

The V gene is TRBV19, the J gene TRBJ1-5; 7 bases line up with TRBD1. Germline-derived CDR1 and CDR2 are LNHDA and SQIVND (reference sequence). After removal of 0 bases from V and 5 bases from J, the junction contained 10 bases not matched to a gene. The CDR3 sequence is 17 residues long. CDR3 amino acids: CASSIEGSRQGHQPQHF. The CDR3 DNA follows: TGTGCCAGTAGTATAGAGGGGTCCAGACAGGGACATCAGCCCCAGCATTTT.

The chain joins TRBV27 to TRBJ2-3; TRBD2 is a possible D gene (6 bases). CDR1 is MNHEY, CDR2 SMNVEV, per germline (reference sequence). This CDR3 spans 13 amino acids. The germline V and J ends were trimmed by 7 bases and 2 bases, with 10 bases remaining between them. The CDR3 protein is CASKADYTDTQYF. In nucleotides, the CDR3 is TGTGCCAGCAAGGCGGACTACACAGATACGCAGTATTTT.

The chain employs TRBV7-7 and TRBJ2-1, with D perhaps given as TRBD1 or TRBD2 (6 bases each). The V gene's germline CDR1 is SSHAT and CDR2 FNYEAQ (reference sequence). The CDR3 has 13 residues. V was shortened by 1 base and J by 9 bases, with 10 bases between the two germline ends. The CDR3 nucleotides are TGTGCCAGCAGCTTAGAGGGGGGTGGTGAGCAGTTCTTC. Protein product: CASSLEGGGEQFF.

The chain uses TRBV5-1 and TRBJ1-2; D is unresolved. CDR3 length: 12 residues. Trimming removed 3 bases at V and 6 bases at J, with 9 bases between. Germline V gene sequence: CDR1 SGHRS, CDR2 YFSETQ. CDR3 in DNA: TGCGCCAGCAGCTACTTGACGGATGGCTACACCTTC. Amino acids: CASSYLTDGYTF.

J is TRBJ2-3 and V is TRBV6-1; the D is unclear. Trimming removed 1 base at V and 3 bases at J, with 11 bases between. Germline V CDR1 and CDR2: MNHNS, SASEGT. The CDR3 covers 15 residues. The CDR3 nucleotides are TGTGCCAGCAGTGAAGGCAGATGGGCAACAGATACGCAGTATTTT. As protein: CASSEGRWATDTQYF.

CDR3 residues: CASSLNRGLLGEQYF. DNA of the CDR3: TGCGCCAGCAGCTTGAACAGGGGGCTCTTGGGGGAGCAGTACTTC. The chain couples TRBV5-1 to TRBJ2-7; 9 bases agree with TRBD1. The CDR3 runs to 15 residues. Losses at the gene ends were 1 base for V and 7 bases for J; bases not matched to a gene: 9. CDR1 is SGHRS and CDR2 is YFSETQ in the germline V gene.

Only a few counts were recorded for this clone. The chain links TRBV18 to TRBJ1-5, with D possibly matching TRBD1 (5 bases). Trimming took off 3 bases at V and 3 bases at J, with 15 bases between the two ends. The CDR3 covers 16 residues. Per the germline V gene, CDR1 is KGHSH and CDR2 is LQKENI. The CDR3 spells CASSPQGPMNNQPQHF. The CDR3 nucleotides read TGTGCCAGCTCACCCCAGGGTCCGATGAACAATCAGCCCCAGCATTTT.

The chain recombines TRBV7-9 with TRBJ2-2, with D unresolved. The CDR3 is 12 amino acids. Looked up from germline, CDR1 is SEHNR and CDR2 is FQNEAQ (reference sequence). Trimming pared 3 bases from V and 3 bases from J, leaving 2 bases between. CDR3 in amino acids: CASSLDTGELFF. CDR3 bases: TGTGCCAGCAGCTTGGACACCGGGGAGCTGTTTTTT. Full variable domain (remainder filled in from reference TRBV7-9 and TRBJ2-2): DTGVSQNPRHKITKRGQNVTFRCDPISEHNRLYWYRQTLGQGPEFLTYFQNEAQLEKSRLLSDRFSAERPKGSFSTLEIQRTEQGDSAMYLCASSLDTGELFFGEGSRLTVL.

V is TRBV6-1 and J is TRBJ2-1, with D perhaps TRBD1 (6 bases). Germline CDR1 and CDR2: MNHNS and SASEGT. V was clipped by 1 base and J by 2 bases, with 15 bases between them. This CDR3 is 17 amino acids long. The CDR3 coding sequence is TGTGCCAGCAGTGAAGAATCGGTGGGGGCCGCCTACAATGAGCAGTTCTTC. Its protein is CASSEESVGAAYNEQFF.

There are a few counts of this clone. The chain recombines TRBV5-1 with TRBJ1-3; D gene ambiguous. Germline V lookup: CDR1 SGHRS, CDR2 YFSETQ. The CDR3 consists of 11 residues. V lost 4 bases, J lost 4 bases, and 3 bases lay in between. This CDR3 reads CASSDGNTIYF. CDR3 coding DNA: TGCGCCAGCAGCGACGGAAACACCATATATTTT. Variable domain in full (rest from reference TRBV5-1 and TRBJ1-3): KAGVTQTPRYLIKTRGQQVTLSCSPISGHRSVSWYQQTPGQGLQFLFEYFSETQRNKGNFPGRFSGRQFSNSRSEMNVSTLELGDSALYLCASSDGNTIYFGEGSWLTVV.

This sequence joins TRBV11-2 and TRBJ1-5; D remains ambiguous. The V end was cut by 1 base, the J end by 4 bases, with 5 bases between. The CDR3 covers 13 residues. CDR1 is SGHAT, CDR2 FQNNGV, per germline. The CDR3 region is CASSLGLNQPQHF. In DNA, the CDR3 is TGTGCCAGCAGCTTAGGCCTAAATCAGCCCCAGCATTTT.

V gene TRBV7-6 combines with J gene TRBJ2-3, with TRBD2 as a possible D gene (5 bases). CDR3 length: 13 residues. Trimming removed 3 bases from V and 4 bases from J, with 8 bases in between. CDR1 is SGHVS and CDR2 is FNYEAQ in the germline V gene. Here the CDR3 reads CASSFPGSDTQYF. The CDR3 nucleotides are TGTGCCAGCAGCTTCCCGGGGTCAGATACGCAGTATTTT.

This clone was picked up a small number of times. This chain uses TRBV6-6 with TRBJ2-7, with D maybe TRBD1 (5 bases). Trimming removed 5 bases at V and 3 bases at J, with 11 bases between. The CDR3 extends over 13 amino acids. The germline V gene has CDR1 MNHNY and CDR2 SVGAGI (reference sequence). CDR3 in DNA: TGTGCCAGCAGTCGAGACAGAGTCTACGAGCAGTACTTC. It yields the protein CASSRDRVYEQYF.

V usage is TRBV7-2 and J usage is TRBJ2-1; D may match TRBD1 or TRBD2 (5 bases each). V was clipped by 3 bases and J by 9 bases, with 12 bases between them. This CDR3 is built from 13 residues. Germline V CDR1 and CDR2: SGHTA, FQGNSA. CDR3 bases: TGTGCCAGCAGCTTGACAGAGGGTACTGAGCAGTTCTTC. Translation: CASSLTEGTEQFF. The full variable domain, completed using reference TRBV7-2 and TRBJ2-1, is GAGVSQSPSNKVTEKGKDVELRCDPISGHTALYWYRQSLGQGLEFLIYFQGNSAPDKSGLPSDRFSAERTGGSVSTLTIQRTQQEDSAVYLCASSLTEGTEQFFGPGTRLTVL.

V is TRBV5-6 and J is TRBJ1-1, with no clear D. V lost 3 bases and J 0 bases, leaving 18 bases between the germline ends. This CDR3 has 17 amino acids. The germline V gene encodes CDR1 SGHDT and CDR2 YYEEEE. The CDR3 region is CASSSPTDKNLNTEAFF. The CDR3 coding sequence is TGTGCCAGCAGCTCGCCAACAGACAAAAACTTGAACACTGAAGCTTTCTTT.

CDR3 region: CASSLGPNTEAFF. The CDR3 nucleotides read TGTGCCAGCAGCTTAGGGCCGAACACTGAAGCTTTCTTT. V is TRBV5-6 and J is TRBJ1-1; D gene uncertain. Germline CDR1 reads SGHDT; CDR2 reads YYEEEE. V gave up 2 bases and J gave up 1 base, with 6 bases separating them. The CDR3 runs to 13 residues.

The chain recombines TRBV29-1 with TRBJ2-1, with D unclear. The CDR3 sequence is 13 residues long. Germline V gives CDR1 SQVTM, CDR2 ANQGSEA. Trimming cost V 3 bases and J 6 bases, with 12 bases left between them. Written as DNA, the CDR3 is TGCAGCGTTGACCCAACCGGGTCCAATGAGCAGTTCTTC. Amino acids: CSVDPTGSNEQFF.

The J gene is TRBJ1-3, the V gene TRBV11-2; D remains ambiguous. CDR3 length: 15 amino acids. V was shortened by 5 bases and J by 0 bases, with 11 bases between the two germline ends. In germline, CDR1 is SGHAT, CDR2 FQNNGV. The CDR3: CASSPVGVSGNTIYF. The CDR3 DNA is TGTGCCAGCAGCCCGGTGGGAGTCTCTGGAAACACCATATATTTT.